Listed below are T cell receptor beta chains from one sample, sequenced in a study of blood T cell repertoires in COVID-19. Clones were sequenced by immunoSEQ multiplex PCR, and TCRdb holds only the in-frame ones, with some missing. The sample consists of under 80,000 clones, approximately 86% of them appearing once. Sequencing was performed on peripheral blood. The receptors here all came from a human donor in a cohort sampled during active COVID-19. Each CDR3 is given with its conserved first and last residue. D genes are given only for firm matches. Not all rows give a size; the values are once, few, many and, for expanded clones, a class.

v_call	j_call	d_call	clone_size	cdr3_nt	cdr3_aa
TRBV9	TRBJ2-5	TRBD2	-	TGTGCCAGCAGCGTAGCGCCAAATAGCGGGCAAGAGACCCAGTACTTC	CASSVAPNSGQETQYF
TRBV5-1	TRBJ1-2	-	-	TGCGCCAGCAGTCTCGCAGGGGACTATGGCTACACCTTC	CASSLAGDYGYTF
TRBV10-3	TRBJ1-3	TRBD1	-	TGTGCCATCAGTGAGGGAGGACAGGGGGGAAACACCATATATTTT	CAISEGGQGGNTIYF
TRBV10-3	TRBJ2-1	TRBD2	-	TGTGCCATCAGTTGGGGTGGCGGGGGGGAGTACAATGAGCAGTTCTTC	CAISWGGGGEYNEQFF
TRBV29-1	TRBJ2-2	-	-	TGCAGCGCAAAAGGGGTGGGATCGAACACCGGGGAGCTGTTTTTT	CSAKGVGSNTGELFF
TRBV5-8	TRBJ2-7	-	-	TGTGCCAGCAGGTCCCGCAGGGGAGCCTACGAGCAGTACTTC	CASRSRRGAYEQYF
TRBV28	TRBJ1-2	-	-	TGTGCCAGCAGTTTCCACGGCAGGGACTATGGCTACACCTTC	CASSFHGRDYGYTF
TRBV9	TRBJ2-1	TRBD1	-	TGTGCCAGCAGCCCGACAACGACAGGGGACAATGAGCAGTTCTTC	CASSPTTTGDNEQFF
TRBV24-1	TRBJ1-5	-	-	TGTGCCACCAGTGATTTCCACAGGGATCAGCCCCAGCATTTT	CATSDFHRDQPQHF
TRBV11-2	TRBJ2-3	TRBD1	-	TGTGCCAGCAGCTTAAGGACAGGGGCGGCAGATACGCAGTATTTT	CASSLRTGAADTQYF
TRBV5-1	TRBJ1-1	-	-	TGCGCCAGCAGACCCGGGAGTACAGACACTGAAGCTTTCTTT	CASRPGSTDTEAFF
TRBV9	TRBJ2-3	TRBD2	-	TGTGCCAGCAGAACCGGGACTAGCGGCACAGATACGCAGTATTTT	CASRTGTSGTDTQYF
TRBV6-2/TRBV6-3	TRBJ1-2	-	once	TGTGCCAGCAGTTACGGTGTTGGAGCTTCCGCCTTC	CASSYGVGASAF
TRBV18	TRBJ1-1	-	-	TGTGCCAGCTCACCGGCGGACATGAACACTGAAGCTTTCTTT	CASSPADMNTEAFF
TRBV5-4	TRBJ2-7	-	-	TGTGCCAGCAGACAGGACAGTTCGGAGCAGTACTTC	CASRQDSSEQYF
TRBV7-2	TRBJ1-5	TRBD1	-	TGTGCCAGCAGCTTAGGCGGGACAGGGATGGGTCAGCCCCAGCATTTT	CASSLGGTGMGQPQHF
TRBV19	TRBJ2-5	-	-	TGTGCCAGTAGTACCACAGGGCGCCAAGAGACCCAGTACTTC	CASSTTGRQETQYF
TRBV5-1	TRBJ2-2	-	-	TGCGCCAGCAGCTTGGGACTGAGCACCGGGGAGCTGTTTTTT	CASSLGLSTGELFF
TRBV7-2	TRBJ2-5	TRBD1	-	TGTGCCAGCAGTCACCTGGCCCGGGACAGAAAAGAGACCCAGTACTTC	CASSHLARDRKETQYF
TRBV4-2	TRBJ2-7	-	-	TGTGCCAGCAGCCAAGAGGTTAGTTACGAGCAGTACTTC	CASSQEVSYEQYF
TRBV6-1	TRBJ1-2	-	-	TGTGCCAGCAGTGAAAATGCGGGCAGGGAGGGTGGCTACACCTTC	CASSENAGREGGYTF